This T cell receptor (beta chain) was retrieved from a study of T-cell memory formation after mild COVID-19. Study-level background: The TCR clusters were mostly specific to one donor. Study findings and constraints: Later expanders leaned toward CD4+, whereas clones contracting from day 15 to 85 were balanced CD4/CD8.

The CDR3 sequence is 15 residues long. The V and J ends lost 5 bases and 10 bases respectively, with 21 bases between them. This clonotype was counted at least ten times. Its target is unknown. One entry per CDR3 protein, called by TCRdb with MiXCR from the 5' RACE reads. In the table there are roughly 350,000 distinct CDR3 sequences, roughly 15% of which are singletons. The chain has TRBV12-3 or TRBV12-4 and TRBJ2-1; D assignment may be TRBD1 or TRBD2 (7 bases each). Sequenced input: PBMCs or a T cell subset sorted from them (not recorded which). The sequence came from a man between 18 and 29 years old who had mild COVID-19 (a few samples of this study predate the infection). Cell type and time point are not known. The CDR3 here is CASSPGLGGPGEQFF. In DNA, the CDR3 is TGTGCCAGCAGTCCAGGACTAGGGGGCCCGGGGGAGCAGTTCTTC.